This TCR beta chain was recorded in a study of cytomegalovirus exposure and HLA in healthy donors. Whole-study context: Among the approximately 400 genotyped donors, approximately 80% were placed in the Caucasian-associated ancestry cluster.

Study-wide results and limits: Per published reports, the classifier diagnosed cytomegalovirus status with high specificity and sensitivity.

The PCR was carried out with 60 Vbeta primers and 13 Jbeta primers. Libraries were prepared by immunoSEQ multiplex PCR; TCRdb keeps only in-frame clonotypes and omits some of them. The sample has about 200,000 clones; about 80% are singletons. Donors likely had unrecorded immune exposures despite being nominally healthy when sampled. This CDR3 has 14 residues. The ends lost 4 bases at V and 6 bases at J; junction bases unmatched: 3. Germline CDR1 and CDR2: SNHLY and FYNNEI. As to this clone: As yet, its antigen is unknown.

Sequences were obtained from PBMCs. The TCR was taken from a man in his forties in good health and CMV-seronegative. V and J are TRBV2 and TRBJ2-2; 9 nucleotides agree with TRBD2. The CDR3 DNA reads TGTGCCAGCAGTGGCGGGAGGGCCGCCGGGGAGCTGTTTTTT. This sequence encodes CASSGGRAAGELFF.